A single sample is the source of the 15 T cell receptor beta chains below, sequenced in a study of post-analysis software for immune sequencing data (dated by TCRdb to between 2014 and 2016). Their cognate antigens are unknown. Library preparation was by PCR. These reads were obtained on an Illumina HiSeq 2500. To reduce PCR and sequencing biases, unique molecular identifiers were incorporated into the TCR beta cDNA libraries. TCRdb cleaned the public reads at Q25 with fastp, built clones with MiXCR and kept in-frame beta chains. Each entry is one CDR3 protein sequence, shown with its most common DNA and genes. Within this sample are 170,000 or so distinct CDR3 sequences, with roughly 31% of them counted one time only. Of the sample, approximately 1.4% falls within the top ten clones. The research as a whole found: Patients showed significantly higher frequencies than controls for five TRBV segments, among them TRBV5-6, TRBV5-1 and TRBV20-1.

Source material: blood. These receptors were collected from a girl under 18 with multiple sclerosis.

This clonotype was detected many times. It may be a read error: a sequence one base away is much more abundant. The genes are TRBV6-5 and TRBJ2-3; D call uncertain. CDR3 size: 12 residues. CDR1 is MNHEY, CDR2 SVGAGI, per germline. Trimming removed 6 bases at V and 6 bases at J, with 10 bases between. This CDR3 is CASRSSGDTQYF. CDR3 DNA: TGTGCCAGCAGGTCCTCGGGCGATACGCAGTATTTT.

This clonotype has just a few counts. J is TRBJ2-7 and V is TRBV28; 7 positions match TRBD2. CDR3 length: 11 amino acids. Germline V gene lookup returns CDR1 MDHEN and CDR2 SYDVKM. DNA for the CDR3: TGTTCCTCGGCGGGAGTCGACGAGCAGTACTTC. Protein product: CSSAGVDEQYF.

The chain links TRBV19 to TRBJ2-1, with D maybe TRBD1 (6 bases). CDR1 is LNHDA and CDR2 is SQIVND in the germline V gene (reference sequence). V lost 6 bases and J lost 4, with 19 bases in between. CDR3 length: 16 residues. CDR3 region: CASSQTRPGQYNEQFF. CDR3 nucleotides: TGTGCCAGTAGCCAAACTCGACCGGGACAATACAATGAGCAGTTCTTC.

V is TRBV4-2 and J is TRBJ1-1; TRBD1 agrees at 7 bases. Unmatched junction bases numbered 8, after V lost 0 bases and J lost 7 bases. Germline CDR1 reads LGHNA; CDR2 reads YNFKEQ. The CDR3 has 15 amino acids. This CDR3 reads CASSQDFVSGGEAFF. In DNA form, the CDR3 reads TGTGCCAGCAGCCAAGATTTTGTTTCAGGGGGTGAAGCTTTCTTT.

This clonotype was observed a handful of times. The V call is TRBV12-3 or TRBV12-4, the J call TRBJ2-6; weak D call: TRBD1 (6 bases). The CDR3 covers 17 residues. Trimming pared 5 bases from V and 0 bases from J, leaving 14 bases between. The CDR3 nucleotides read TGTGCCAGCAGTCCACAGGGTACGAGCTCTGGGGCCAACGTCCTGACTTTC. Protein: CASSPQGTSSGANVLTF.

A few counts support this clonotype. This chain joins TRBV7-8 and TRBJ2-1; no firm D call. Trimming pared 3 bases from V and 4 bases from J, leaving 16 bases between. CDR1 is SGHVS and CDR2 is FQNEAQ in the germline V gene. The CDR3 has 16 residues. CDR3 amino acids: CASSFRVLAGYNEQFF. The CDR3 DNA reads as TGTGCCAGCAGCTTTAGGGTTTTGGCCGGATACAATGAGCAGTTCTTC.

CDR3 sequence reads: CASSSSGTSRTEAFF. CDR3 bases: TGTGCCAGCAGCTCGTCCGGGACGAGTCGGACTGAAGCTTTCTTT. This chain uses TRBV11-2 with TRBJ1-1; D is perhaps TRBD1 (5 bases). Trimming took off 4 bases at V and 5 bases at J, with 17 bases between the two ends. CDR3 length: 15 amino acids. Germline assignment: CDR1 SGHAT and CDR2 FQNNGV. The full variable domain, completed using reference TRBV11-2 and TRBJ1-1, is EAGVAQSPRYKIIEKRQSVAFWCNPISGHATLYWYQQILGQGPKLLIQFQNNGVVDDSQLPKDRFSAERLKGVDSTLKIQPAKLEDSAVYLCASSSSGTSRTEAFFGQGTRLTVV.

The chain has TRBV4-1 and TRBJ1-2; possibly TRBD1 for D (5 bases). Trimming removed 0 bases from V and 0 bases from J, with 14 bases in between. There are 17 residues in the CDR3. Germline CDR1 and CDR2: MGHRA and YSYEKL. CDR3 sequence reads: CASSQDRGRGSNYGYTF. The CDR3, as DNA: TGCGCCAGCAGCCAAGATAGGGGCCGGGGGTCTAACTATGGCTACACCTTC.

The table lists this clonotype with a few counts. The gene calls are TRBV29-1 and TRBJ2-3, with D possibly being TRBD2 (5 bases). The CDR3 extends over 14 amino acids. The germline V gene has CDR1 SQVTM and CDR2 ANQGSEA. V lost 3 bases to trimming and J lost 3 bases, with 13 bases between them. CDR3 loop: CSVDGEYTTDTQYF. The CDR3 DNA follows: TGCAGCGTTGATGGGGAGTACACGACAGATACGCAGTATTTT.

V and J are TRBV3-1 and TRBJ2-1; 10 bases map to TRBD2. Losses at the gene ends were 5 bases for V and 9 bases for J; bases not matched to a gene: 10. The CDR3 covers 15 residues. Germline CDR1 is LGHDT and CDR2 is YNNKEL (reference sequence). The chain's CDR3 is CASSGTSGKGGEQFF. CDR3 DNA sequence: TGTGCCAGCAGCGGTACTAGCGGGAAAGGAGGTGAGCAGTTCTTC.

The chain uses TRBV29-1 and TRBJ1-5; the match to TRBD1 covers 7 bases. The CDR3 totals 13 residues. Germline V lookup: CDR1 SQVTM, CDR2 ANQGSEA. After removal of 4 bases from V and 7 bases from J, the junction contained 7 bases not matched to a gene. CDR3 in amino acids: CSVVKGADQPQHF. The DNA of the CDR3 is TGCAGCGTTGTAAAGGGGGCGGACCAGCCCCAGCATTTT.

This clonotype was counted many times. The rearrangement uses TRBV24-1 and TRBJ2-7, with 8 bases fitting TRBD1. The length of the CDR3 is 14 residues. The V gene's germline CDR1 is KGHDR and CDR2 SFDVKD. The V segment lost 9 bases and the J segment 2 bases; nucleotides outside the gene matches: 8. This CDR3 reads CATPDADRAYEQYF. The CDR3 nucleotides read TGTGCCACCCCAGATGCGGACAGGGCCTACGAGCAGTACTTC.

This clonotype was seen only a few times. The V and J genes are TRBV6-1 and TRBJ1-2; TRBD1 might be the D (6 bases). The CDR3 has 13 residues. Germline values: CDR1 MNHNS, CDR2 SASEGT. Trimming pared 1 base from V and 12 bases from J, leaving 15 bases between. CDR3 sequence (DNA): TGTGCCAGCAGTGAAGGGACAGCGGTTTTTCACACCTTC. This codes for CASSEGTAVFHTF.

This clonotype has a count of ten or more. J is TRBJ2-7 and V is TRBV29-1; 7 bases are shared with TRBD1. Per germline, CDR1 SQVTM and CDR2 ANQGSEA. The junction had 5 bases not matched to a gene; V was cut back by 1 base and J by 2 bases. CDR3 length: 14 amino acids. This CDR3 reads CSVEAEQGAYEQYF. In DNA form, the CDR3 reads TGCAGCGTTGAAGCTGAGCAGGGGGCCTACGAGCAGTACTTC.

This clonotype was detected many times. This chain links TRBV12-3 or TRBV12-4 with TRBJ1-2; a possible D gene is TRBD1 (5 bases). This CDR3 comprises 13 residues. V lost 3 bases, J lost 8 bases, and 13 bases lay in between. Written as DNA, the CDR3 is TGTGCCAGCAGTTTCGGGCAGGGAGAAGGCTACACCTTC. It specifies CASSFGQGEGYTF.